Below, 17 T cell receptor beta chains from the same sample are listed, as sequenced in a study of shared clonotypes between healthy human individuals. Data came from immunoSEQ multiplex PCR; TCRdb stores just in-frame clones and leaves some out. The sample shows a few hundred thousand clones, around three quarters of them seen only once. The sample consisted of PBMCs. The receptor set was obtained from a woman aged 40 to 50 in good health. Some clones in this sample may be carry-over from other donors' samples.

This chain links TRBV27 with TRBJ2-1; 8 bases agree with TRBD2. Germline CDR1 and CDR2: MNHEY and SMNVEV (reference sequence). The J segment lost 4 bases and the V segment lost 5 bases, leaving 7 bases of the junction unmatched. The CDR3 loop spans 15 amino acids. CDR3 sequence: CASSLEAGGYNEQFF. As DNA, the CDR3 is TGTGCCAGCAGTCTGGAGGCGGGGGGATACAATGAGCAGTTCTTC.

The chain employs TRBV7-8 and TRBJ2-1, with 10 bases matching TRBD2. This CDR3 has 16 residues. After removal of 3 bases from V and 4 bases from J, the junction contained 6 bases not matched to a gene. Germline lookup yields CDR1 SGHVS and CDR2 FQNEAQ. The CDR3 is CASSFAAGGVYNEQFF. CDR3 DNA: TGTGCCAGCAGCTTCGCAGCGGGAGGGGTTTACAATGAGCAGTTCTTC.

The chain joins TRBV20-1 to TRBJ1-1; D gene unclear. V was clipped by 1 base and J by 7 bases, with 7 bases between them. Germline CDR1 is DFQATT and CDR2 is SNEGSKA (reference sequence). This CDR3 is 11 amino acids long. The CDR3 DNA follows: TGCAGTGCTAGAGGGGTTCTTGAAGCTTTCTTT. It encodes CSARGVLEAFF.

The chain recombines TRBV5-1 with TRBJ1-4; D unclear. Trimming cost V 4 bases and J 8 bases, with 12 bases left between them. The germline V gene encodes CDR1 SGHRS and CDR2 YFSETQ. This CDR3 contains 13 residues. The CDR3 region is CASSPDPREKLFF. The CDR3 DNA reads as TGCGCCAGCAGCCCCGACCCTCGAGAAAAACTGTTTTTT.

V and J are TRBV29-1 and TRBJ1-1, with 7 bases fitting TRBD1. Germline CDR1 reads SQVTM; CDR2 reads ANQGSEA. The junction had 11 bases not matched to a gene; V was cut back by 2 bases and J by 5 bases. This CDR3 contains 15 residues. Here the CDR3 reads CSVEQKNNRGTEAFF. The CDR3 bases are TGCAGCGTTGAACAAAAGAATAACAGGGGTACTGAAGCTTTCTTT.

As DNA, the CDR3 is TGTGCCAGCAGCGTACTGACGAGCACCGGGGAGCTGTTTTTT. It encodes CASSVLTSTGELFF. The chain is built from TRBV9 and TRBJ2-2; the D is unclear. CDR1 and CDR2 from the germline V gene are SGDLS and YYNGEE. The V and J ends lost 1 base and 4 bases respectively, with 8 bases between them. The CDR3 contains 14 residues. Full variable domain (remainder filled in from reference TRBV9 and TRBJ2-2): DSGVTQTPKHLITATGQRVTLRCSPRSGDLSVYWYQQSLDQGLQFLIQYYNGEERAKGNILERFSAQQFPDLHSELNLSSLELGDSALYFCASSVLTSTGELFFGEGSRLTVL.

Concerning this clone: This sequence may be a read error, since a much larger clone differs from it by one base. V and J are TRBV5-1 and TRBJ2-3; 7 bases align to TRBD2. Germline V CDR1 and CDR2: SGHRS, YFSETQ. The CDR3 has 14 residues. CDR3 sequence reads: CAGSFSGYTDTQYF. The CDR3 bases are TGCGCCGGCAGCTTTAGCGGGTACACAGATACGCAGTATTTT.

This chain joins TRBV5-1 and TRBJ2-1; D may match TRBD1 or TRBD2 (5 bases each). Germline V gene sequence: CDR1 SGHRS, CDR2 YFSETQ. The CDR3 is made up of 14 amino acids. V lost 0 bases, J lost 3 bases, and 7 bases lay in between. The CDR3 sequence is CASSLGGFYNEQFF. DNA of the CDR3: TGCGCCAGCAGCTTGGGGGGGTTCTACAATGAGCAGTTCTTC.

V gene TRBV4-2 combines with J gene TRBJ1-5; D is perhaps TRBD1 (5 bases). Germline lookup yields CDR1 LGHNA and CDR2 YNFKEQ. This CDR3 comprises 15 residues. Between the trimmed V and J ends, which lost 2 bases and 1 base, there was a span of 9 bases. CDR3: CASSQLPGSNQPQHF. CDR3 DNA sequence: TGTGCCAGCAGCCAACTTCCAGGGAGCAATCAGCCCCAGCATTTT.

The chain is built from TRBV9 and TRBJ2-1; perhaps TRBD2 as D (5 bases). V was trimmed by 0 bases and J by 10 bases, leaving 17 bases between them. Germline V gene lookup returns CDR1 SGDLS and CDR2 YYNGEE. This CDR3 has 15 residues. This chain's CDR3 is CASSVEWVPGGEQFF. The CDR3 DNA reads TGTGCCAGCAGCGTAGAGTGGGTCCCCGGCGGGGAGCAGTTCTTC.

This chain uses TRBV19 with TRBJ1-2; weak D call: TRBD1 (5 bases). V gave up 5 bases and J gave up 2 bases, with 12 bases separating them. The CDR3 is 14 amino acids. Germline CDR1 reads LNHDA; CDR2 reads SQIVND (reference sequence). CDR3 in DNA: TGTGCCAGTAGTTATGGACAAAACAACTATGGCTACACCTTC. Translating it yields CASSYGQNNYGYTF.

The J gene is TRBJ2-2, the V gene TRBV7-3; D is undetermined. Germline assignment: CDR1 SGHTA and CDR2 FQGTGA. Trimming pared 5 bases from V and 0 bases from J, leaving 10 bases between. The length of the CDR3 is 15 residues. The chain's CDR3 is CASSPTPSNTGELFF. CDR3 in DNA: TGTGCCAGCAGCCCGACCCCATCGAACACCGGGGAGCTGTTTTTT. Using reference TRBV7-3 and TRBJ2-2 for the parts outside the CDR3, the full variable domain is GAGVSQTPSNKVTEKGKYVELRCDPISGHTALYWYRQSLGQGPEFLIYFQGTGAADDSGLPNDRFFAVRPEGSVSTLKIQRTERGDSAVYLCASSPTPSNTGELFFGEGSRLTVL.

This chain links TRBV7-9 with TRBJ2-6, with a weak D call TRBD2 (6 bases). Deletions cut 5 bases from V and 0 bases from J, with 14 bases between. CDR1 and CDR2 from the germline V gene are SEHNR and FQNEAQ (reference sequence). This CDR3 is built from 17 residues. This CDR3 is CASSLGLTPSGANVLTF. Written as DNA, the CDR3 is TGTGCCAGCAGCCTGGGACTTACCCCCTCTGGGGCCAACGTCCTGACTTTC.

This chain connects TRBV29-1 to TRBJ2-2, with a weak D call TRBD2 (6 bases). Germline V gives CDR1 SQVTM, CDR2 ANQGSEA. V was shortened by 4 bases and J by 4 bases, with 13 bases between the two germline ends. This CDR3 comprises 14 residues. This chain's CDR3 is CSVGTGDVTGELFF. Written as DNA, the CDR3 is TGCAGCGTTGGGACGGGAGACGTCACCGGGGAGCTGTTTTTT.

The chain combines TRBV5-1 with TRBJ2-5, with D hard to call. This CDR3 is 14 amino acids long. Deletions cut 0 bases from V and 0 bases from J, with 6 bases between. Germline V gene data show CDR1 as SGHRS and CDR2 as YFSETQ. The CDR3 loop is CASSLVTDQETQYF. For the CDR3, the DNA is TGCGCCAGCAGCTTGGTAACGGACCAAGAGACCCAGTACTTC. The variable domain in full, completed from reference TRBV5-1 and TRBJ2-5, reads KAGVTQTPRYLIKTRGQQVTLSCSPISGHRSVSWYQQTPGQGLQFLFEYFSETQRNKGNFPGRFSGRQFSNSRSEMNVSTLELGDSALYLCASSLVTDQETQYFGPGTRLLVL.

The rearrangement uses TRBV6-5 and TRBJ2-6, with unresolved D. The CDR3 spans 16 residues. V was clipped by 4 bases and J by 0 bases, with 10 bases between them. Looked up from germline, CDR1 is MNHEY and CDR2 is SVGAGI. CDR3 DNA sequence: TGTGCCAGCAGTTCACGGGCCCGCTCTGGGGCCAACGTCCTGACTTTC. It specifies CASSSRARSGANVLTF.

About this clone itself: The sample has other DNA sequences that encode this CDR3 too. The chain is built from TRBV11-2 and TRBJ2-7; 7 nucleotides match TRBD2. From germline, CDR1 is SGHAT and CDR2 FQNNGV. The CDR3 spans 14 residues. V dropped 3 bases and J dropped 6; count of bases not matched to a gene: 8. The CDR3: CASSLGGFGREQYF. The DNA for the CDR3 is TGTGCCAGCAGCTTGGGGGGGTTTGGGCGCGAGCAGTACTTC. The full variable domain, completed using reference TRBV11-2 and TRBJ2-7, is EAGVAQSPRYKIIEKRQSVAFWCNPISGHATLYWYQQILGQGPKLLIQFQNNGVVDDSQLPKDRFSAERLKGVDSTLKIQPAKLEDSAVYLCASSLGGFGREQYFGPGTRLTVT.